In its sample, the clone carrying this T cell receptor (beta chain) was seen a few times. Its antigen remains unknown. The data were taken from a study of CD8 T cells in ankylosing spondylitis. Germline CDR1 is GTSNPN and CDR2 is SVGIG (reference sequence). Trimming cost V 1 base and J 1 base, with 10 bases left between them. The CDR3 consists of 14 residues. One entry per CDR3 protein results from TCRdb running MiXCR on the 5' RACE reads. Here the sample spans fewer than 500,000 distinct CDR3 sequences, around 20% being singletons. Broader study findings: Seemingly distinctive of ankylosing spondylitis blood was a TCR beta motif formed by eight highly homologous variants.

Sequenced: blood, either unsorted or a sorted T cell fraction (not recorded which). This sequence was found in a male donor with ankylosing spondylitis. V is TRBV30 and J is TRBJ1-1; D call uncertain. This CDR3 is CAWSGYGENTEAFF. The CDR3 DNA reads TGTGCCTGGAGTGGCTACGGGGAGAACACTGAAGCTTTCTTT.